Listed here are 31 T cell receptor beta chains from one sample, sequenced in a study of tumor and adjacent non-tumor tissue in lung cancer. TCRbeta libraries were built with three rounds of nested PCR, modified from ARM-PCR. MiXCR, run by TCRdb on the multiplex PCR reads, gives a single entry per CDR3 protein. The table shows about 76,000 distinct CDR3 sequences, with approximately 71% occurring only once. RNA was extracted from bulk tissue without any cell sorting. The sample was lung tumor tissue. The receptors stem from a woman in her 70s with non-small cell lung cancer.

Details on this clonotype: Compared with germline, one end of the junction differs, possibly owing to a read error. The chain combines TRBV6-7 with TRBJ2-7; TRBD2 is a possible D gene (6 bases). TRBV6-7 is classed as an ORF, of uncertain function. This CDR3 is 11 amino acids long. In nucleotides, the CDR3 is TGTAGCAGCAGGCTACACAGACGGGAGAACTTC. Translation gives CSSRLHRRENF.

At least ten counts were recorded for this clonotype. One end of the junction is discordant with germline, which a read error may explain. This chain links TRBV5-4 with TRBJ1-1, with D possibly TRBD1 on 5 matching bases. The CDR3 has 14 residues. Germline V lookup: CDR1 SGHNT, CDR2 YYREEE (reference sequence). This CDR3 reads CASSWTTWNAEAFF. CDR3 coding DNA: TGTGCCAGCAGCTGGACAACATGGAACGCTGAAGCTTTCTTT.

Remarks on this clonotype: Relative to the germline gene, one junction end is altered; a read error may explain this. The chain employs TRBV6-5 and TRBJ2-2; a possible D gene is TRBD2 (5 bases). Germline CDR1 and CDR2: MNHEY and SVGAGI. There are 11 residues in the CDR3. The chain's CDR3 is CANGNTGELLF. CDR3 DNA sequence: TGTGCCAACGGGAACACCGGGGAGCTGCTTTTT.

This clonotype came up many times. The genes are TRBV6-2 or TRBV6-3 and TRBJ1-1, with D tentatively TRBD1 (6 bases). Trimming pared 6 bases from V and 3 bases from J, leaving 20 bases between. From germline, CDR1 is MNHEY and CDR2 SVGEGT. The CDR3 spans 16 residues. CDR3 in DNA: TGTGCCAGCAGCCTCGGGGGGCCCAGGATTTACACTGAAGCTTTCTTT. Encoded protein: CASSLGGPRIYTEAFF.

The table lists this clonotype with many counts. This chain links TRBV5-4 with TRBJ1-4; D gene ambiguous. The ends were cut back, 4 bases at V and 6 bases at J, with 16 bases in the middle. This CDR3 has 15 amino acids. CDR1 SGHNT and CDR2 YYREEE come from the germline V gene (reference sequence). Written as DNA, the CDR3 is TGTGCCAGCAGCATGAACCGGGGAATCGATGAAAAACTGTTTTTT. This encodes CASSMNRGIDEKLFF.

Concerning this clonotype: A read error may produce the germline difference seen at one junction end. The chain combines TRBV29-1 with TRBJ2-1; weak D call: TRBD2 (6 bases). The germline V gene has CDR1 SQVTM and CDR2 ANQGSEA. The CDR3 is 15 residues long. CDR3 DNA sequence: TGCAGCGTTGACCGGGGTGCGGCGGGAAGAGATGAGCAGATCTTC. Protein sequence: CSVDRGAAGRDEQIF.

Remarks on this clonotype: It may be a read error: a sequence one base away is much more abundant. V usage is TRBV20-1 and J usage is TRBJ2-5; D may correspond to TRBD1 or TRBD2 (5 bases each). The CDR3 extends over 14 amino acids. Trimming removed 3 bases at V and 5 bases at J, with 16 bases between. Germline assignment: CDR1 DFQATT and CDR2 SNEGSKA (reference sequence). Here the CDR3 DNA reads TGCAGTGCTAGGGGGACCGGTCGGTGGGAGACCCAGTACTTC. Translation: CSARGTGRWETQYF.

The sample holds a few counts of this clonotype. The chain carries TRBV19 and TRBJ2-1; 10 bases match TRBD2. The CDR3 length is 13 residues. Trimming cost V 7 bases and J 10 bases; bases outside gene matches: 7. Germline V gene sequence: CDR1 LNHDA, CDR2 SQIVND (reference sequence). CDR3 bases: TGTGCCAGTACGGCTAGCGGGAGACTAGAGCAGTTCTTC. Translating gives CASTASGRLEQFF. Full variable domain (outside the CDR3, taken from reference TRBV19 and TRBJ2-1): DGGITQSPKYLFRKEGQNVTLSCEQNLNHDAMYWYRQDPGQGLRLIYYSQIVNDFQKGDIAEGYSVSREKKESFPLTVTSAQKNPTAFYLCASTASGRLEQFFGPGTRLTVL.

As regards this clonotype: One base away lies a much larger clone, so this may be a sequencing read error. This chain uses TRBV5-6 with TRBJ2-7, with 9 bases that match TRBD1. Germline lookup yields CDR1 SGHDT and CDR2 YYEEEE. CDR3 size: 16 residues. CDR3: CASNLVTGTGFNEQYF. CDR3 coding DNA: TGTGCCAGCAACTTGGTTACCGGGACAGGGTTTAACGAGCAGTACTTC.

Comment on this clonotype: A junction end diverges from the germline sequence, so it may reflect a read error. This chain links TRBV4-1 with TRBJ1-2, with D possibly being TRBD1 (6 bases). This CDR3 comprises 15 residues. Germline CDR1 and CDR2: MGHRA and YSYEKL. CDR3 protein: CASSHEGGANYGYAF. For the CDR3, the DNA is TGTGCCAGCAGCCATGAAGGGGGGGCTAACTATGGCTACGCCTTC.

Remarks on this clonotype: One base away lies a much larger clone, so this may be a sequencing read error. The genes are TRBV20-1 and TRBJ2-1, with 11 nucleotides matching TRBD2. The CDR3 sequence is 15 residues long. The germline V gene has CDR1 DFQATT and CDR2 SNEGSKA (reference sequence). CDR3 region: CGASPLAGGDNEQFF. The CDR3 DNA reads TGCGGTGCTAGTCCCCTAGCGGGAGGTGACAATGAGCAGTTCTTC.

The CDR3 bases are TGCAGTGCCCATGGGGGGGAGGGCTATACCAGCACAGATACGCAGTATTTT. Protein product: CSAHGGEGYTSTDTQYF. V usage is TRBV20-1 and J usage is TRBJ2-3, with TRBD2 matching over 7 bases. This CDR3 spans 17 amino acids. The germline V gene encodes CDR1 DFQATT and CDR2 SNEGSKA (reference sequence). With 6 bases clipped from V and 0 bases from J, the junction kept 15 bases outside the gene matches.

This clonotype was counted many times. This chain connects TRBV6-1 to TRBJ2-3, with D possibly TRBD2 on 5 matching bases. V dropped 2 bases and J dropped 2 bases, with 11 bases sitting between them. The CDR3 contains 15 residues. Germline CDR1 reads MNHNS; CDR2 reads SASEGT. Here the CDR3 reads CASSELAGYTDTQYF. As DNA, the CDR3 is TGTGCCAGCAGTGAACTAGCAGGTTACACAGATACGCAGTATTTT.

Turning to this clonotype: The CDR3 end shows no conserved phenylalanine or tryptophan, and so a read error is likely. The DNA is omitted, as the CDR3 cannot be located on it reliably, and the CDR3 follows TCRdb's listing. The gene calls are TRBV6-6 and TRBJ1-2; the D call in the table, TRBD1, was not verified against the DNA. CDR1 is MNHNY, CDR2 SVGAGI, per germline (reference sequence). The CDR3 spans 14 residues, counting both ends. This CDR3 reads CASLPGTANYGYTI.

The chain uses TRBV12-3 or TRBV12-4 and TRBJ1-2, with D possibly TRBD1 on 6 matching bases. The length of the CDR3 is 14 residues. The CDR3 sequence is CVSSFGGRNYGYTF. CDR3 DNA: TGTGTCAGTAGTTTTGGGGGGCGAAACTATGGCTACACCTTC.

A remark on this clonotype: The junction shows a germline mismatch at one end, possibly a read error. The V and J genes are TRBV6-6 and TRBJ1-6; D is undetermined. Germline CDR1 and CDR2: MNHNY and SVGAGI (reference sequence). The CDR3 loop spans 12 amino acids. The chain's CDR3 is CSSSYDSSPLHF. Here the CDR3 DNA reads TGTTCCAGCAGTTACGATAGTTCACCCCTCCACTTT.

This clonotype occurred once. This CDR3 is missing its conserved last phenylalanine or tryptophan, likely due to a read error. The chain has TRBV6-5 and TRBJ2-3; TRBD2 matches 7 bases. V trimming: 5 bases; J trimming: 2 bases; junction bases outside the gene matches: 13. The CDR3 has 17 residues. Germline values: CDR1 MNHEY, CDR2 SVGAGI. The CDR3 sequence: CASSLRRDGRNTDTQYL. The DNA for the CDR3 is TGTGCCAGCAGTCTCCGACGGGACGGGAGGAACACAGATACGCAGTATTTG.

This clonotype is a singleton in its sample. CDR3 in DNA: TGTGCCAGCACTCTTCAGGGGAGTAGATACAATGAGCAGTTCTTC. Translated, it gives CASTLQGSRYNEQFF. The chain recombines TRBV14 with TRBJ2-1, with a tentative D call TRBD1 (6 bases). With 7 bases removed from V and 4 bases from J, the gap between germline ends came to 17 bases. The CDR3 totals 15 residues. CDR1 and CDR2 (germline): SGHDN, FVKESK.

In the case of this clonotype: It is likely a read error, because the conserved phenylalanine at the end of the CDR3 is missing. The rearrangement uses TRBV10-2 and TRBJ2-5; D may be TRBD1 or TRBD2 (5 bases each). Germline CDR1 and CDR2: WSHSY and SAAADI. The CDR3 contains 13 residues. The CDR3 DNA sequence: TGCGCCAGCTGTGAGGATGTAAGAGGGGACCAGTACGTC. Amino acids: CASCEDVRGDQYV.

This chain joins TRBV5-6 and TRBJ2-7; 8 nucleotides agree with TRBD1. The V gene end was trimmed by 3 bases and the J gene end by 5 bases; junction bases not matched to a gene: 10. This CDR3 contains 15 residues. The germline V gene has CDR1 SGHDT and CDR2 YYEEEE. Written as DNA, the CDR3 is TGTGCCAGCAGCTGGGGACAGGTGTCCTATGACGAGCAGTACTTC. Translated: CASSWGQVSYDEQYF.

Only a few counts were recorded for this clonotype. This CDR3 is missing its conserved last phenylalanine or tryptophan, likely due to a read error. V is TRBV29-1 and J is TRBJ2-7; unclear D gene. Germline V gives CDR1 SQVTM, CDR2 ANQGSEA. The CDR3 spans 10 residues. The CDR3 DNA sequence: TGCAACGTTGCCAACTATGAGCAGTACTCC. It is translated as CNVANYEQYS.

J is TRBJ2-1 and V is TRBV12-3 or TRBV12-4, with 7 bases identical to TRBD2. V was pared by 7 bases and J by 8 bases, with 17 bases of the junction left unmatched. The CDR3 consists of 16 residues. CDR3 region: CASNLRGGSDYDEQFF. Here the CDR3 DNA reads TGTGCCAGCAATCTCCGTGGCGGGAGCGATTACGATGAGCAGTTCTTC.

This clonotype was seen more than once but under ten times. The chain joins TRBV20-1 to TRBJ1-5; 8 positions match TRBD1. The CDR3 is made up of 16 amino acids. The germline gives CDR1 DFQATT, CDR2 SNEGSKA (reference sequence). Losses at the gene ends were 5 bases for V and 6 bases for J; bases not matched to a gene: 15. CDR3 nucleotides: TGCAGTGCTCTTCAATATGGACAGGGTTTCAGTCAGCCCCAGCATTTT. Translated: CSALQYGQGFSQPQHF.

As regards this clonotype: The junction departs from germline at one end; a sequencing error may be responsible. The chain recombines TRBV13 with TRBJ2-7; 8 bases are a match to TRBD2. The V gene's germline CDR1 is PRHDT and CDR2 FYEKMQ (reference sequence). The CDR3 consists of 14 residues. Written as DNA, the CDR3 is TGTGCCAACAGCACTCGGGGGGGAGGCTACGAGCAATACTTC. Translating it yields CANSTRGGGYEQYF.

Concerning this clonotype: A much bigger clone sits one base away, suggesting this may be a read error. No conserved phenylalanine or tryptophan is present at the end of the CDR3, so a read error is the likely explanation. CDR3 sequence: CASNYDRAEKLFL. CDR3 coding DNA: TGTGCCAGCAACTACGACAGGGCTGAAAAACTGTTTTTA. The chain combines TRBV7-9 with TRBJ1-4; the match to TRBD1 covers 7 bases. The CDR3 length is 13 residues. V lost 7 bases, J lost 7 bases, and 6 bases stayed unmatched. Germline V CDR1 and CDR2: SEHNR, FQNEAQ (reference sequence).

In this sample, this clonotype turned up once. It is likely a read error, because the conserved phenylalanine at the end of the CDR3 is missing. The chain joins TRBV4-2 to TRBJ2-2; D not resolved. The CDR3 runs to 16 residues. Germline CDR1 reads LGHNA; CDR2 reads YNFKEQ. V was trimmed by 0 bases and J by 7 bases, leaving 15 bases between them. The CDR3 DNA reads as TGTGCCAGCAGCCAAGACCCACCGATACAAGGCGGGGAGCTGTTTTCT. This translates into CASSQDPPIQGGELFS.

On this clonotype: Likely a read error: the CDR3 ends without its conserved phenylalanine or tryptophan. No DNA is shown, since the ends of the CDR3 on it are uncertain; the CDR3 is the one TCRdb lists. This chain uses TRBV28 with TRBJ1-1; the D call of TRBD1 is as the table states it, not checked on the DNA. The CDR3 is 15 amino acids in total, end residues counted. The germline gives CDR1 MDHEN, CDR2 SYDVKM. CDR3: CASSVRDAIGTEALL.

This clonotype appeared once. A read error is likely, as this CDR3 ends without the conserved phenylalanine or tryptophan. This chain connects TRBV5-6 to TRBJ1-1, with D tentatively TRBD1 (6 bases). With 9 bases removed from V and 11 bases from J, the gap between germline ends came to 23 bases. Germline values: CDR1 SGHDT, CDR2 YYEEEE. CDR3 size: 13 residues. CDR3 bases: TGTGCCATCAGTGAATTGACAGGACTGGCGGCTTTCGTT. Its protein is CAISELTGLAAFV.

About this clonotype itself: A much larger clone differs by one base, so this may be a read error. The rearrangement uses TRBV28 and TRBJ2-1, with 10 bases fitting TRBD2. The V and J ends lost 5 bases and 8 bases, in that order; junction bases with no gene match: 12. The CDR3 spans 16 residues. Germline V gene lookup returns CDR1 MDHEN and CDR2 SYDVKM. The CDR3 here is CASSGPALAGVDEQFF. The CDR3 bases are TGTGCCAGCAGTGGGCCTGCTCTAGCGGGAGTGGATGAGCAGTTCTTC. Supplemented by reference TRBV28 and TRBJ2-1, the full variable domain reads DVKVTQSSRYLVKRTGEKVFLECVQDMDHENMFWYRQDPGLGLRLIYFSYDVKMKEKGDIPEGYSVSREKKERFSLILESASTNQTSMYLCASSGPALAGVDEQFFGPGTRLTVL.

The chain couples TRBV7-9 to TRBJ2-7, with 7 bases that match TRBD2. The CDR3 consists of 16 residues. V lost 5 bases, J lost 2 bases, and 12 bases stayed unmatched. Looked up from germline, CDR1 is SEHNR and CDR2 is FQNEAQ (reference sequence). The chain's CDR3 is CASSLYGPSGPYEQYF. As DNA, the CDR3 is TGTGCCAGCAGCCTTTATGGGCCTAGCGGCCCCTACGAGCAGTACTTC. The full variable domain, its missing parts supplied by reference TRBV7-9 and TRBJ2-7, is DTGVSQNPRHKITKRGQNVTFRCDPISEHNRLYWYRQTLGQGPEFLTYFQNEAQLEKSRLLSDRFSAERPKGSFSTLEIQRTEQGDSAMYLCASSLYGPSGPYEQYFGPGTRLTVT.

Of note for this clonotype: Likely a read error: the CDR3 ends without its conserved phenylalanine or tryptophan. The chain links TRBV6-5 to TRBJ2-7; D possibly corresponds to TRBD1 (6 bases). CDR1 MNHEY and CDR2 SVGAGI come from the germline V gene. The length of the CDR3 is 14 residues. CDR3 in amino acids: CAGRFATGDYEQYL. The CDR3 bases are TGTGCCGGCAGGTTCGCGACAGGAGACTACGAGCAGTACCTC.